The sequence of this TCR beta chain was determined in a study of blood T cell repertoires in COVID-19. CDR3 length: 14 amino acids. Trimming took 1 base from V and 0 from J, leaving 4 bases between them. CDR1 and CDR2 from the germline V gene are SNHLY and FYNNEI. Profiling relied on immunoSEQ multiplex PCR, and the TCRdb table lists in-frame clones only, not all of them. The repertoire holds more than 55,000 clones, with about 86% as singletons. V and J are TRBV2 and TRBJ1-5; unclear D gene. The sample taken for sequencing was peripheral blood. This TCR was sampled from a man aged 55 to 69 with acute or convalescent COVID-19. CDR3 residues: CASSEGSSNQPQHF. The DNA of the CDR3 is TGTGCCAGCAGTGAAGGGAGTAGCAATCAGCCCCAGCATTTT.